This TCR beta chain comes out of a study of blood T cell repertoires in COVID-19. For the study at large: Donors in the United States, Italy and Spain gave samples during acute or convalescent COVID-19. PBMCs, B-cell-depleted T cells, or T cells were the source of the cDNA or gDNA that made up the material.

Authors' data handling: Reference gene primer amplification gave nucleated cell count estimates. Measured with immunoSEQ multiplex PCR; TCRdb has only the in-frame clones, and not every one. Clone size and V and J calls were adopted from that table, with D and trimming inferred from the DNA. The sample yields about 130,000 clones, approximately 90% seen once. The sequence derives from a woman of 80 years or more with acute or convalescent COVID-19. Sequenced: peripheral blood.

The CDR3: CASSHRTEDEKLFF. CDR3 nucleotide sequence: TGTGCCAGCAGCCATAGGACAGAAGATGAAAAACTGTTTTTT. The genes are TRBV3-1 (or the pseudogene TRBV3-2) and TRBJ1-4, with D perhaps TRBD1 (6 bases). CDR3 length: 14 residues. In germline, CDR1 is LGHDT, CDR2 YNNKEL (reference sequence). V dropped 3 bases and J dropped 6 bases, with 11 bases sitting between them.